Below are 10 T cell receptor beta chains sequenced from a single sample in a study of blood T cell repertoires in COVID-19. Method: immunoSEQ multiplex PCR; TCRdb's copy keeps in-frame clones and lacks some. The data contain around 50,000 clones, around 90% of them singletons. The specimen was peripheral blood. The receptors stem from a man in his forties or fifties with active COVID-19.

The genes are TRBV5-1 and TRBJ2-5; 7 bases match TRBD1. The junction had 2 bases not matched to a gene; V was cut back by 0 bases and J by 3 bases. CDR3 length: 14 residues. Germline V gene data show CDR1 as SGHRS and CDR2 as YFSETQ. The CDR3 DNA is TGCGCCAGCAGCTTGGCCAGGGGGAAAGAGACCCAGTACTTC. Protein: CASSLARGKETQYF.

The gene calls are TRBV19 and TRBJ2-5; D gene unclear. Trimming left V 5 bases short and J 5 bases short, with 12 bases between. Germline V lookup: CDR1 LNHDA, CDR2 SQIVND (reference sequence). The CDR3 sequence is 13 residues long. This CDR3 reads CASSERPRETQYF. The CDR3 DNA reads TGTGCCAGTAGTGAAAGGCCGCGGGAGACCCAGTACTTC.

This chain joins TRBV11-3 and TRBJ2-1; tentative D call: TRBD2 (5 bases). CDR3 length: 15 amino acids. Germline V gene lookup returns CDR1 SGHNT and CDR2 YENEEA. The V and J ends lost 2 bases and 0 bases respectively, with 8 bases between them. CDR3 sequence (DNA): TGTGCCAGCAGCTTAAGGAGCGGCTCCTACAATGAGCAGTTCTTC. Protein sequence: CASSLRSGSYNEQFF.

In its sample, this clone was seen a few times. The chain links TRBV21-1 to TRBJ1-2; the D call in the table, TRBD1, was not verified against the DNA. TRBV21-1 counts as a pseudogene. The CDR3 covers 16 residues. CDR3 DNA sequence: TGTGCCAGCAGCAAAAAGCGACAGGGAGGAGACTATGGCTACACCTTC. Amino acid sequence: CASSKKRQGGDYGYTF.

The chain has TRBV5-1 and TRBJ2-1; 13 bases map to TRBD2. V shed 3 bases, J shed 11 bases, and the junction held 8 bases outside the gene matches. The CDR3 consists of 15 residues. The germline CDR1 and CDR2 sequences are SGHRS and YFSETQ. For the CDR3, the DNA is TGCGCCAGCAGCTCCGGGACTAGCGGGGCGTCCCAGCAGTTCTTC. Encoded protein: CASSSGTSGASQQFF.

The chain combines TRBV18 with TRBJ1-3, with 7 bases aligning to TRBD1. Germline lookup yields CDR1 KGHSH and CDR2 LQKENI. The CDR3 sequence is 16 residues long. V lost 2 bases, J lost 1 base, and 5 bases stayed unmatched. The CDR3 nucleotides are TGTGCCAGCTCACCATCCCAGACAGGGTCTGGAAACACCATATATTTT. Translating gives CASSPSQTGSGNTIYF.

The CDR3 sequence: CASSLEAALNTQYF. The CDR3 nucleotides are TGCGCCAGCAGCTTGGAGGCGGCCTTGAATACGCAGTATTTT. The genes are TRBV5-1 and TRBJ2-3; D gene unclear. Germline V lookup: CDR1 SGHRS, CDR2 YFSETQ. The CDR3 extends over 14 amino acids. Trimming took off 0 bases at V and 7 bases at J, with 12 bases between the two ends.

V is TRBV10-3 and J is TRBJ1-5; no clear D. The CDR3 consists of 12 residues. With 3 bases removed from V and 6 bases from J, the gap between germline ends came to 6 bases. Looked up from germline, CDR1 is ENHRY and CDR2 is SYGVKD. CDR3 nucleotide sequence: TGTGCCATCAGTGATGCGTCTCAGCCCCAGCATTTT. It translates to CAISDASQPQHF.

CDR3 protein: CASSQEANALNSPLHF. CDR3 DNA sequence: TGTGCCAGCAGCCAAGAAGCAAACGCCCTTAATTCACCCCTCCACTTT. This chain uses TRBV3-1 (or the pseudogene TRBV3-2) with TRBJ1-6, with D unresolved. V dropped 0 bases and J dropped 6 bases, with 12 bases sitting between them. This CDR3 has 16 amino acids. Germline V gene sequence: CDR1 LGHDT, CDR2 YNNKEL (reference sequence).

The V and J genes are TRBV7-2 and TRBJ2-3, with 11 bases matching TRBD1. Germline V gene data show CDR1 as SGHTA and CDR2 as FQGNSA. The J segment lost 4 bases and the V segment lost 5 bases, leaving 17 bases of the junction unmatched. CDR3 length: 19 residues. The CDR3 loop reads CASSLRGTGGRVLADTQYF. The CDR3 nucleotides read TGTGCCAGCAGCCTCCGAGGGACAGGGGGAAGAGTTCTCGCAGATACGCAGTATTTT.